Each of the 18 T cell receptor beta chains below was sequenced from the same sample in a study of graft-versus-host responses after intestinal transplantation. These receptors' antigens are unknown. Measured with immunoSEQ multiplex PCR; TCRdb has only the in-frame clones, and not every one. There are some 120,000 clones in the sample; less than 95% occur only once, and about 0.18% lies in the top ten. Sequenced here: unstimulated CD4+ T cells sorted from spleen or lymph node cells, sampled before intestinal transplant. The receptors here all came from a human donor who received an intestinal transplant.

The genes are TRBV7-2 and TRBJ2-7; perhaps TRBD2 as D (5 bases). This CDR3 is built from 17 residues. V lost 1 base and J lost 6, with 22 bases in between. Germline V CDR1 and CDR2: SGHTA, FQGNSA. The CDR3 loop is CASSLGLARTYPPEQYF. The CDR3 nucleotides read TGTGCCAGCAGCTTAGGGCTAGCTCGGACCTACCCTCCCGAGCAGTACTTC.

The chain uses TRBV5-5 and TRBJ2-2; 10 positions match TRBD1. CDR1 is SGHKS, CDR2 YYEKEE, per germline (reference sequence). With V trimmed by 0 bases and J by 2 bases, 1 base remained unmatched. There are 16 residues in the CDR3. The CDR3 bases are TGTGCCAGCAGCTTGGGACAGGGGGCAAACACCGGGGAGCTGTTTTTT. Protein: CASSLGQGANTGELFF. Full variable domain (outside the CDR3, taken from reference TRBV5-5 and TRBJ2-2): DAGVTQSPTHLIKTRGQQVTLRCSPISGHKSVSWYQQVLGQGPQFIFQYYEKEERGRGNFPDRFSARQFPNYSSELNVNALLLGDSALYLCASSLGQGANTGELFFGEGSRLTVL.

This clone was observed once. This CDR3 reads CASSSPGTPKGDQETQYF. CDR3 sequence (DNA): TGTGCCAGCAGCTCCCCCGGGACTCCCAAAGGGGACCAAGAGACCCAGTACTTC. The genes are TRBV5-4 and TRBJ2-5; D possibly corresponds to TRBD2 (6 bases). CDR3 length: 18 residues. V was trimmed by 3 bases and J by 0 bases, leaving 21 bases between them. Germline V gene sequence: CDR1 SGHNT, CDR2 YYREEE (reference sequence).

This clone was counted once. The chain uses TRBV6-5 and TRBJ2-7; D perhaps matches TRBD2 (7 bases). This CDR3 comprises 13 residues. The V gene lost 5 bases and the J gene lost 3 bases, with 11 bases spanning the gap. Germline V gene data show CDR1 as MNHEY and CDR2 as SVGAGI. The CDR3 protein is CASSEGGIYEQYF. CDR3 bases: TGTGCCAGCAGTGAGGGGGGGATCTACGAGCAGTACTTC.

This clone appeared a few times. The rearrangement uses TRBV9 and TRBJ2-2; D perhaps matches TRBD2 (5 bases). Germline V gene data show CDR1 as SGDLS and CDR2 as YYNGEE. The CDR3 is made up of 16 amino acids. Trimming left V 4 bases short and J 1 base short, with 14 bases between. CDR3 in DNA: TGTGCCAGCAGCCCGCGGGCCCTGTTGAACACCGGGGAGCTGTTTTTT. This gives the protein CASSPRALLNTGELFF.

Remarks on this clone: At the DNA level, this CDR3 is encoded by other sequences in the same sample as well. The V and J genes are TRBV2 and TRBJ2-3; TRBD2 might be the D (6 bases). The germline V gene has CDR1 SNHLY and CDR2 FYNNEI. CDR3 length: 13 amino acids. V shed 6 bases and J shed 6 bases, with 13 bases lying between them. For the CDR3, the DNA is TGTGCCAGCAGCCCGGGACTCCGCGATACGCAGTATTTT. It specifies CASSPGLRDTQYF.

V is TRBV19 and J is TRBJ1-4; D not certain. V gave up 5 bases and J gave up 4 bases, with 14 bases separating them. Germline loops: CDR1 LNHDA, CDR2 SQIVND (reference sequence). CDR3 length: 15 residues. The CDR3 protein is CASSFLGRYNEKLFF. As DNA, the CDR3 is TGTGCCAGTAGTTTCCTCGGCAGGTATAATGAAAAACTGTTTTTT.

The CDR3 region has the DNA TGTGCCAGCAGGGGGGGTCGCCACGAGCAGTACTTC. It translates to CASRGGRHEQYF. This sequence joins TRBV6-1 and TRBJ2-7, with D perhaps TRBD2 (6 bases). From germline, CDR1 is MNHNS and CDR2 SASEGT. The CDR3 consists of 12 residues. V gave up 6 bases and J gave up 5 bases, with 11 bases separating them.

CDR3 protein: CASSYPGQGKAFF. The DNA of the CDR3 is TGTGCCAGCAGTTACCCCGGACAGGGGAAAGCTTTCTTT. The chain is built from TRBV6-6 and TRBJ1-1; TRBD1 agrees at 9 bases. Germline V gene sequence: CDR1 MNHNY, CDR2 SVGAGI (reference sequence). V trimming: 2 bases; J trimming: 9 bases; junction bases outside the gene matches: 4. CDR3 size: 13 residues.

The CDR3 region is CASSRIEGTGGNTIYF. DNA of the CDR3: TGTGCCAGCTCACGTATTGAGGGGACTGGTGGAAACACCATATATTTT. J is TRBJ1-3 and V is TRBV18, with D maybe TRBD1 (5 bases). The germline V and J ends were trimmed by 4 bases and 3 bases, with 16 bases remaining between them. CDR1 KGHSH and CDR2 LQKENI come from the germline V gene. This CDR3 is built from 16 residues.

CDR3 region: CASSSYSYNEQFF. The CDR3 DNA reads as TGTGCCAGCAGCTCCTATTCCTACAATGAGCAGTTCTTC. V gene TRBV7-2 combines with J gene TRBJ2-1; D unresolved. CDR3 length: 13 amino acids. The germline V gene has CDR1 SGHTA and CDR2 FQGNSA. V lost 4 bases to trimming and J lost 1 base, with 5 bases between them.

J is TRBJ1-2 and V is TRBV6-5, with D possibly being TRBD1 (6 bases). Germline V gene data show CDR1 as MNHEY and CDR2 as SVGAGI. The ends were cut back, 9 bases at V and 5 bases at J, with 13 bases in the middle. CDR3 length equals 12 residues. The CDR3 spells CASSVQGYGYTF. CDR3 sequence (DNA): TGTGCCAGTTCGGTACAGGGTTATGGCTACACCTTC.

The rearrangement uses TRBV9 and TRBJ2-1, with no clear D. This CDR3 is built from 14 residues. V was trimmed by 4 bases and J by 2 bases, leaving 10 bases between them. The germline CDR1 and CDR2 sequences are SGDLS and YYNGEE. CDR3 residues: CASSRYSPYNEQFF. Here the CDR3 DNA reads TGTGCCAGCAGCCGTTACTCCCCCTACAATGAGCAGTTCTTC. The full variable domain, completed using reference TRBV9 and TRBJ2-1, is DSGVTQTPKHLITATGQRVTLRCSPRSGDLSVYWYQQSLDQGLQFLIQYYNGEERAKGNILERFSAQQFPDLHSELNLSSLELGDSALYFCASSRYSPYNEQFFGPGTRLTVL.

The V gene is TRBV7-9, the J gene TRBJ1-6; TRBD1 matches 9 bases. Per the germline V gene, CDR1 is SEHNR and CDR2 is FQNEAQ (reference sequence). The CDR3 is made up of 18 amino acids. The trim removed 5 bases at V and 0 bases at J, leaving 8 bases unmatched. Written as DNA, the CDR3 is TGTGCCAGCAGCGCTAGTGACAGGGGGAGCTCCTATAATTCACCCCTCCACTTT. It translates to CASSASDRGSSYNSPLHF.

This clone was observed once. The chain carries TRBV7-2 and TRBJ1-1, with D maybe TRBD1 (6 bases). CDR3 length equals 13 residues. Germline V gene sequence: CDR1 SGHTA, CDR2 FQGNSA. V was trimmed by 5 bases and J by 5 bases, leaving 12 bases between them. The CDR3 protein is CASSQDSRTEAFF. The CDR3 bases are TGTGCCAGCAGCCAGGACAGCCGGACTGAAGCTTTCTTT. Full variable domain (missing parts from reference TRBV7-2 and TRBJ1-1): GAGVSQSPSNKVTEKGKDVELRCDPISGHTALYWYRQSLGQGLEFLIYFQGNSAPDKSGLPSDRFSAERTGGSVSTLTIQRTQQEDSAVYLCASSQDSRTEAFFGQGTRLTVV.

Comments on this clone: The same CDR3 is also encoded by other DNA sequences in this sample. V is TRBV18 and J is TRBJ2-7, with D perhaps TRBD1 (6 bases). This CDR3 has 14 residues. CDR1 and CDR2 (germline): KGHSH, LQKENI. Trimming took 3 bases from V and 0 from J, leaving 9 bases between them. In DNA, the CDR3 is TGTGCCAGCTCACCCGGGACACACTCCTACGAGCAGTACTTC. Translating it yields CASSPGTHSYEQYF. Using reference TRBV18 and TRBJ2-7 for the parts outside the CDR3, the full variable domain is NAGVMQNPRHLVRRRGQEARLRCSPMKGHSHVYWYRQLPEEGLKFMVYLQKENIIDESGMPKERFSAEFPKEGPSILRIQQVVRGDSAAYFCASSPGTHSYEQYFGPGTRLTVT.

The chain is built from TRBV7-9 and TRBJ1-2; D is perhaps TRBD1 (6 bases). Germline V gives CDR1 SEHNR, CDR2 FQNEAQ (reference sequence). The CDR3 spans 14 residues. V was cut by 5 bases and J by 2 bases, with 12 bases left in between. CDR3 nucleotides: TGTGCCAGCAGCCGGGCGGGGGCCAACTATGGCTACACCTTC. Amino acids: CASSRAGANYGYTF. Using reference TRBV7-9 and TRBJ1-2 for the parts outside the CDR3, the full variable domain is DTGVSQNPRHKITKRGQNVTFRCDPISEHNRLYWYRQTLGQGPEFLTYFQNEAQLEKSRLLSDRFSAERPKGSFSTLEIQRTEQGDSAMYLCASSRAGANYGYTFGSGTRLTVV.

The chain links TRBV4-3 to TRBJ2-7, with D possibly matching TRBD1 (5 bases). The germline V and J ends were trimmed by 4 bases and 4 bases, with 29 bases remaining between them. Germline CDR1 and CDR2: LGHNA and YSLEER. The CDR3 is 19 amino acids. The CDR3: CASSRRHLGHRTIGYEQYF. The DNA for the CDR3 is TGCGCCAGCAGCCGACGCCACCTCGGACATCGAACCATTGGTTACGAGCAGTACTTC.